The rows below give T cell receptor beta chains drawn from one sample of a study of cytotoxic CD8 clonotypes in ibrutinib-treated CLL. Assay: immunoSEQ multiplex PCR; the TCRdb copy retains only in-frame clones and omits some. The sample includes around 310,000 clones, 80% seen only once; the top ten take more than 6%. The material was PBMCs, obtained before ibrutinib treatment. The receptors come from a human donor with chronic lymphocytic leukemia. The CDR3 runs from the conserved cysteine through the conserved F or W. A D gene is named only where the DNA matches it firmly. Clone size is not always given. Where it is, it says once, few, many or a class for expanded clones.

V gene	clone size	D gene	J gene	CDR3 DNA	CDR3 protein
TRBV7-9	.	.	TRBJ1-2	TGTGCCAGCACATTGTACCTAGGCGGGGTCAACACCGTCTATGGCTACACCTTC	CASTLYLGGVNTVYGYTF
TRBV25-1	.	.	TRBJ2-5	TGTGCCAGCAGTGAAATGGGCAGCCAAGAGACCCAGTACTTC	CASSEMGSQETQYF
TRBV9	.	.	TRBJ2-1	TGTGCCAGCAGCGTAGATCAGTGGCTAGCGTATTACAATGAGCAGTTCTTC	CASSVDQWLAYYNEQFF
TRBV14	.	TRBD2	TRBJ2-2	TGTGCCAGCAGCCCCCCTCTAGCGGGAAAACGGACCGGGGAGCTGTTTTTT	CASSPPLAGKRTGELFF
TRBV15	.	.	TRBJ2-5	TGTGCCACCAGCAGAGATCAAGGGCAAGAGACCCAGTACTTC	CATSRDQGQETQYF
TRBV15	.	.	TRBJ2-2	TGTGCCACCAGCAGAGGGGCAGGCAGCACGAACACCGGGGAGCTGTTTTTT	CATSRGAGSTNTGELFF
TRBV27	.	TRBD2	TRBJ2-3	TGTGCCAGCAGTTTCCGGACTAGCGGGATAGATACGCAGTATTTT	CASSFRTSGIDTQYF
TRBV6-5	.	.	TRBJ1-5	TGTGCCAGCACTAATGGGGGGGTTGAGCCCCAGCATTTT	CASTNGGVEPQHF
TRBV19	.	.	TRBJ1-5	TGTGCCAGTAGTATGGGCCACAGTCAGCCCCAGCATTTT	CASSMGHSQPQHF
TRBV7-9	.	.	TRBJ1-1	TGTGCCAGCAGCTTCGGGGCCAACACTGAAGCTTTCTTT	CASSFGANTEAFF
TRBV21-1	few	.	TRBJ2-7	TGTGCCAGCAGCAAACGTGGCAGGGGCTACGAGCAGTACTTC	CASSKRGRGYEQYF
TRBV25-1	.	.	TRBJ1-4	TGTGCCAGCAGTGAATCGGTTTGGGTACGGGAAAAACTGTTTTTT	CASSESVWVREKLFF
TRBV28	.	.	TRBJ2-2	TGTGCCAGCAGTTTTGGTCCAAACACCGGGGAGCTGTTTTTT	CASSFGPNTGELFF
TRBV7-8	.	.	TRBJ2-5	TGTGCCAGCAGCCTCCCGGGACAACTCCAAGAGACCCAGTACTTC	CASSLPGQLQETQYF
TRBV2	.	.	TRBJ1-4	TGTGCCAGCAGTGAAAACCGGGGTAATGAAAAACTGTTTTTT	CASSENRGNEKLFF
TRBV7-6	few	.	TRBJ1-1	TGTGCCAGCAGCTTCCGACAGCACACTGAAGCTTTCTTT	CASSFRQHTEAFF
TRBV5-1	.	.	TRBJ1-4	TGCGCCAGCAAAAGCGTAGCAGGAGGAAATGAAAAACTGTTTTTT	CASKSVAGGNEKLFF
TRBV9	.	.	TRBJ2-7	TGTGCCAGCAGCGTAGGTCTAGCTGAAGAGCAGTACTTC	CASSVGLAEEQYF
TRBV19	.	TRBD1	TRBJ2-7	TGTGCCAGTAGTATGCCCCGACAGGGGAAGGACGAGCAGTACTTC	CASSMPRQGKDEQYF
TRBV2	.	TRBD2	TRBJ2-7	TGTGCCAGCAGTGATACGCTAGCGGGAGGGTATAACTCCTACGAGCAGTACTTC	CASSDTLAGGYNSYEQYF
TRBV11-2	.	.	TRBJ1-1	TGTGCCAGCAGCTTAGATATAAGGGGGGGGGCCGAAGCTTTCTTT	CASSLDIRGGAEAFF
TRBV5-4	.	TRBD2	TRBJ2-7	TGTGCCAGCAGCTTGGGAGCGGGGTCAAGCTCCTACGAGCAGTACTTC	CASSLGAGSSSYEQYF
TRBV11-1	.	.	TRBJ2-2	TGTGCCAGCAGCTTAGTCTCACAGGGGACTCCCACCGGGGAGCTGTTTTTT	CASSLVSQGTPTGELFF
TRBV11-2	few	.	TRBJ2-1	TGTGCCAGCAGCTCCCGTACAGTTGAGCAGTTCTTC	CASSSRTVEQFF
TRBV10-1	once	.	TRBJ2-5	TGCGCCAGCAGTGAAGACCAGGGTGTAGAGACCCAGTACTTC	CASSEDQGVETQYF
TRBV4-2	.	.	TRBJ2-7	TGTGCCAGCAGCCAAACCGGGACCCGCGGCTACGAGCAGTACTTC	CASSQTGTRGYEQYF
TRBV18	few	.	TRBJ1-2	TGTGCCAGCTCTCTACTGGGTTATAACTATGGCTACACCTTC	CASSLLGYNYGYTF
TRBV7-2	.	.	TRBJ2-7	TGTGCCAGCAGCTATGACCGGGGCGAGCAGTACTTC	CASSYDRGEQYF
TRBV9	.	TRBD2	TRBJ2-1	TGTGCCAGCAGCGTAGTAGGGCTAGCGGGAGCAGGGGAGCAGTTCTTC	CASSVVGLAGAGEQFF
TRBV11-2	many	.	TRBJ2-3	TGTGCCAGCAGCACCTATAAGGGAATGGCAGATACGCAGTATTTT	CASSTYKGMADTQYF
TRBV19	.	.	TRBJ1-3	TGTGCCAGTAAAGCCTTCTACTCTGGAAACACCATATATTTT	CASKAFYSGNTIYF
TRBV7-6	.	.	TRBJ2-7	TGTGCCAGCACCGCTGATGGATCCTACGAGCAGTACTTC	CASTADGSYEQYF
TRBV11-2	.	TRBD2	TRBJ2-5	TGTGCCAGCAGCTTAGCTAGCGGGAGGGCCTTAGAAGAGACCCAGTACTTC	CASSLASGRALEETQYF
TRBV5-1	.	TRBD1	TRBJ2-5	TGCGCCAGCAGTTCGACAGGGAGAGAGACCCAGTACTTC	CASSSTGRETQYF
TRBV5-6	.	.	TRBJ1-2	TGTGCCAGCAGCTTGGCAGCGGGCTATGGCTACACCTTC	CASSLAAGYGYTF
TRBV4-2	.	.	TRBJ2-7	TGTGCCAGCACAGTGGCCTCCGGCTCCTACGAGCAGTACTTC	CASTVASGSYEQYF
TRBV19	.	.	TRBJ1-5	TGTGCCAGTAGTGACGACAGTTCCTATAGCAATCAGCCCCAGCATTTT	CASSDDSSYSNQPQHF
TRBV18	.	TRBD1	TRBJ2-1	TGTGCCAGCTCACCAGGGACAGGAGAGCAGTTCTTC	CASSPGTGEQFF
TRBV7-8	.	TRBD2	TRBJ2-7	TGTGCCAGCAGCCTGAAAGCGGGACCTTCTTACGAGCAGTACTTC	CASSLKAGPSYEQYF
TRBV30	.	.	TRBJ2-7	TGTGCCTGGAGTTCTACGGCGAAATACGAGCAGTACTTC	CAWSSTAKYEQYF
TRBV12-5	few	TRBD1	TRBJ2-2	TGTGCTAGTGGTTTGGTAGGCGGACAGGGGTTCTCCGGGGAGCTGTTTTTT	CASGLVGGQGFSGELFF
TRBV4-3	.	TRBD2	TRBJ2-5	TGCGCCAGCAGCCAAGATCTTGCGGGAGGCGTCGCGGAGACCCAGTACTTC	CASSQDLAGGVAETQYF
TRBV27	.	TRBD2	TRBJ2-1	TGTGCCAGCAGTTCCGGACTAGCGGGAGGGTGGGATGAGCAGTTCTTC	CASSSGLAGGWDEQFF
TRBV9	.	.	TRBJ2-6	TGTGCCAGCAGCGTAGTTAGCGAGTACTCTGGGGCCAACGTCCTGACTTTC	CASSVVSEYSGANVLTF
TRBV7-9	.	TRBD2	TRBJ2-3	TGTGCCAGCAATAGGCTAGCGGACGTCACAGATACGCAGTATTTT	CASNRLADVTDTQYF
TRBV14	.	TRBD1	TRBJ2-6	TGTGCCAGCAGCAAAACAGGGGCTGGGGCCAACGTCCTGACTTTC	CASSKTGAGANVLTF
TRBV9	.	TRBD2	TRBJ2-1	TGTGCCAGCAGCCCCCTGGCCGGGCTAGCGGATGATCATGAGCAGTTCTTC	CASSPLAGLADDHEQFF
TRBV6-5	.	.	TRBJ2-7	TGTGCCAGCAAACGTAAGACGGTCTACGAGCAGTACTTC	CASKRKTVYEQYF
TRBV6-5	once	.	TRBJ2-7	TGTGCCAGCAGTTATACTTGGGAGCAGTACTTC	CASSYTWEQYF
TRBV9	.	TRBD1	TRBJ1-4	TGTGCCAGCAGCTTGCCGGGACAGGCTGAAAAACTGTTTTTT	CASSLPGQAEKLFF
TRBV7-9	.	.	TRBJ2-1	TGTGCCAGCAGCTTGATCGGGACTCTCAGCTACAATGAGCAGTTCTTC	CASSLIGTLSYNEQFF
TRBV28	.	TRBD1	TRBJ1-1	TGTGCCAGCAGTTACAGGGGGACTGAAGCTTTCTTT	CASSYRGTEAFF
TRBV19	.	TRBD2	TRBJ2-2	TGTGCCAGTAGTACCCGGACTAGCACCGGGGAGCTGTTTTTT	CASSTRTSTGELFF
TRBV5-1	once	TRBD2	TRBJ2-5	TGCGCCAGCAGCTTGCTAGCGGGAGGCCAAGAGACCCAGTACTTC	CASSLLAGGQETQYF
TRBV29-1	.	TRBD2	TRBJ2-1	TGCAGCGCCAGAGGATCTAGCGGGTACAATGAGCAGTTCTTC	CSARGSSGYNEQFF
TRBV11-3	once	.	TRBJ1-1	TGTGCCAGCAGCCAGGGGAGAAACACTGAAGCTTTCTTT	CASSQGRNTEAFF
TRBV28	.	.	TRBJ1-2	TGTGCCAGCAGTTCACCCCAGAGGGGAGGAGGCTACACCTTC	CASSSPQRGGGYTF
TRBV28	few	.	TRBJ1-5	TGTGCCAGCAGTTTATTAACCTTGGGGGGAAGGGCGGACAATCAGCCCCAGCATTTT	CASSLLTLGGRADNQPQHF
TRBV5-1	few	.	TRBJ1-5	TGCGCCAGCAGCTTGGAAGGGGTGAGCAATCAGCCCCAGCATTTT	CASSLEGVSNQPQHF